The T cell receptor beta chain described here comes from a study of cytomegalovirus exposure and HLA in healthy donors. This clone was recorded a few times. Its antigen is still unknown. Primers included in the PCR were 60 Vbeta and 13 Jbeta primers. The table came from immunoSEQ multiplex PCR; TCRdb's copy has only in-frame clones and leaves some out. The repertoire includes some 200,000 clones, 84% of them detected once, and over 2.5% sits in the top ten. Findings of the study overall: Donors were assumed by presence/absence analyses to have roughly uniform sequencing depth.

Sequenced material: PBMCs. This clonotype was obtained from a woman aged 50 to 60 in good health and CMV-seropositive.

CDR3: CASSQERGIHGELFF. CDR3 nucleotides: TGCGCCAGCAGCCAAGAACGCGGGATTCACGGGGAGCTGTTTTTT. This sequence joins TRBV4-1 and TRBJ2-2, with D perhaps matching TRBD2 (6 bases). The CDR3 totals 15 residues. Per the germline V gene, CDR1 is MGHRA and CDR2 is YSYEKL. Trimming cost V 0 bases and J 7 bases, with 12 bases left between them.